One and the same sample provided the 18 T cell receptor beta chains below, sequenced in a study of brain T cells in children with intractable seizures. Produced via immunoSEQ multiplex PCR; TCRdb's table is partial and in-frame only. The data hold fewer than 50,000 clones, with 90% observed a single time. Sequenced here: peripheral blood, sampled at surgery. The receptor source for this set is a girl aged 2 to 9 with tuberous sclerosis and intractable seizures.

This chain connects TRBV2 to TRBJ1-1; 7 bases line up with TRBD1. V was pared by 2 bases and J by 3 bases, with 3 bases of the junction left unmatched. This CDR3 contains 14 residues. The germline V gene encodes CDR1 SNHLY and CDR2 FYNNEI. The CDR3 region has the DNA TGTGCCAGCAGTGAACAGGGGGGGGACACTGAAGCTTTCTTT. Residues: CASSEQGGDTEAFF. Together with reference TRBV2 and TRBJ1-1, the CDR3 gives the full variable domain: EPEVTQTPSHQVTQMGQEVILRCVPISNHLYFYWYRQILGQKVEFLVSFYNNEISEKSEIFDDQFSVERPDGSNFTLKIRSTKLEDSAMYFCASSEQGGDTEAFFGQGTRLTVV.

The chain combines TRBV24-1 with TRBJ1-2, with 7 bases fitting TRBD1. CDR3 length: 14 amino acids. Germline CDR1 and CDR2: KGHDR and SFDVKD. Unmatched junction bases numbered 6, after V lost 3 bases and J lost 6 bases. The CDR3 sequence: CATSDKDRVDGYTF. DNA for the CDR3: TGTGCCACCAGTGATAAAGACAGGGTGGATGGCTACACCTTC.

In DNA, the CDR3 is TGTGCCACCAGCAGAGATCAAGGAGCCTATGGCTACACCTTC. Residues: CATSRDQGAYGYTF. This rearrangement joins TRBV15 to TRBJ1-2, with D uncertain. Trimming took 0 bases from V and 4 from J, leaving 9 bases between them. CDR3 length equals 14 residues. Looked up from germline, CDR1 is LNHNV and CDR2 is YYDKDF (reference sequence). The complete variable domain, with remaining parts taken from reference TRBV15 and TRBJ1-2, reads DAMVIQNPRYQVTQFGKPVTLSCSQTLNHNVMYWYQQKSSQAPKLLFHYYDKDFNNEADTPDNFQSRRPNTSFCFLDIRSPGLGDTAMYLCATSRDQGAYGYTFGSGTRLTVV.

The chain has TRBV6-5 and TRBJ1-3; 8 bases are shared with TRBD1. CDR1 and CDR2 (germline): MNHEY, SVGAGI. The V gene end was trimmed by 2 bases and the J gene end by 4 bases; junction bases not matched to a gene: 4. The CDR3 runs to 15 residues. The CDR3 is CASSYGRGPGNTIYF. In DNA form, the CDR3 reads TGTGCCAGCAGTTACGGCAGGGGGCCCGGAAACACCATATATTTT.

The genes are TRBV12-3 or TRBV12-4 and TRBJ1-4; D not resolved. Trimming pared 3 bases from V and 4 bases from J, leaving 6 bases between. CDR3 length: 13 amino acids. DNA of the CDR3: TGTGCCAGCAGTTTTAGCGATAATGAAAAACTGTTTTTT. Its translation: CASSFSDNEKLFF.

The chain has TRBV20-1 and TRBJ2-1; TRBD2 might be the D (5 bases). The germline CDR1 and CDR2 sequences are DFQATT and SNEGSKA (reference sequence). Deletions cut 3 bases from V and 0 bases from J, with 9 bases between. This CDR3 has 14 amino acids. The CDR3 spells CSASSGSSYNEQFF. CDR3 in DNA: TGCAGTGCTAGTTCGGGGAGCTCCTACAATGAGCAGTTCTTC.

The V and J genes are TRBV5-6 and TRBJ1-1, with D possibly being TRBD1 (6 bases). This CDR3 has 13 residues. Trimming left V 2 bases short and J 1 base short, with 6 bases between. Germline V gives CDR1 SGHDT, CDR2 YYEEEE. The CDR3 DNA reads TGTGCCAGCAGCTTACAGGGGAACACTGAAGCTTTCTTT. Amino acids: CASSLQGNTEAFF.

The J gene is TRBJ1-6, the V gene TRBV5-1; D unresolved. V lost 0 bases, J lost 9 bases, and 10 bases lay in between. This CDR3 is built from 14 residues. Germline CDR1 is SGHRS and CDR2 is YFSETQ. CDR3 region: CASSLEVGISPLHF. CDR3 in DNA: TGCGCCAGCAGCTTGGAGGTCGGGATTTCACCCCTCCACTTT.

The V and J genes are TRBV6-2 or TRBV6-3 and TRBJ2-1, with TRBD1 matching over 8 bases. Germline V CDR1 and CDR2: MNHEY, SVGEGT. Trimming at V came to 4 bases and at J to 0 bases, leaving 8 bases not matched to a gene. The CDR3 extends over 17 amino acids. The CDR3 spells CASSSDRGIPSYNEQFF. Written as DNA, the CDR3 is TGTGCCAGCAGTTCCGACAGGGGAATCCCCTCCTACAATGAGCAGTTCTTC.

Only a few counts were recorded for this clone. The CDR3 spells CASSIRGEQFF. CDR3 nucleotide sequence: TGCGCCAGCAGCATTAGGGGTGAGCAGTTCTTC. The chain joins TRBV5-1 to TRBJ2-1, with a weak D call TRBD1 (5 bases). Looked up from germline, CDR1 is SGHRS and CDR2 is YFSETQ. The germline V and J ends were trimmed by 4 bases and 9 bases, with 8 bases remaining between them. The CDR3 extends over 11 amino acids.

The genes are TRBV2 and TRBJ1-4; 10 positions match TRBD1. The CDR3 covers 19 residues. After removal of 0 bases from V and 6 bases from J, the junction contained 13 bases not matched to a gene. The germline gives CDR1 SNHLY, CDR2 FYNNEI. CDR3 nucleotides: TGTGCCAGCAGTGAAGCGGAGACAGGGGGCTCGGAACCGTATGAAAAACTGTTTTTT. Protein: CASSEAETGGSEPYEKLFF.

The rearrangement uses TRBV6-1 and TRBJ1-2, with TRBD1 as a possible D gene (6 bases). Looked up from germline, CDR1 is MNHNS and CDR2 is SASEGT. The CDR3 has 15 amino acids. V lost 1 base to trimming and J lost 2 bases, with 11 bases between them. In DNA, the CDR3 is TGTGCCAGCAGTGAAGACGGACAGCTGAACTATGGCTACACCTTC. Residues: CASSEDGQLNYGYTF.

The V and J genes are TRBV2 and TRBJ2-1, with a tentative D call TRBD2 (5 bases). CDR3 size: 13 residues. The germline V gene encodes CDR1 SNHLY and CDR2 FYNNEI. The V and J ends lost 6 bases and 7 bases respectively, with 13 bases between them. The CDR3 coding sequence is TGTGCCAGCAGCCTAGAAACGGGGAATGAGCAGTTCTTC. Translation: CASSLETGNEQFF.

The CDR3 DNA reads as TGTGCTAGTGGTTTGTCGGGGGGGATAAATCTTAACAATGAGCAGTTCTTC. This gives the protein CASGLSGGINLNNEQFF. This chain uses TRBV12-5 with TRBJ2-1; 8 positions agree with TRBD2. The trim removed 2 bases at V and 5 bases at J, leaving 11 bases unmatched. The V gene's germline CDR1 is LGHNT and CDR2 FRNRAP. The CDR3 contains 17 residues.

The rearrangement joins TRBV27 to TRBJ1-2, with TRBD1 matching 7 bases. This CDR3 contains 14 residues. Germline lookup yields CDR1 MNHEY and CDR2 SMNVEV (reference sequence). V lost 2 bases, J lost 4 bases, and 4 bases stayed unmatched. The CDR3 here is CASSLRGQGYGYTF. CDR3 in DNA: TGTGCCAGCAGTTTAAGGGGGCAGGGCTATGGCTACACCTTC.

V is TRBV3-1 (or the pseudogene TRBV3-2) and J is TRBJ1-2, with 8 bases identical to TRBD1. CDR3 length: 16 amino acids. With V trimmed by 0 bases and J by 8 bases, 11 bases remained unmatched. Germline-derived CDR1 and CDR2 are LGHDT and YNNKEL (reference sequence). CDR3 protein: CASSQDLLRTGNGYTF. DNA of the CDR3: TGTGCCAGCAGCCAAGATCTTTTAAGGACAGGGAACGGCTACACCTTC.

The gene calls are TRBV4-1 and TRBJ2-7; TRBD1 is a possible D gene (5 bases). In germline, CDR1 is MGHRA, CDR2 YSYEKL. The V end was cut by 2 bases, the J end by 1 base, with 15 bases between. The CDR3 spans 16 residues. The CDR3 is CASSQNPTVGSYEQYF. The CDR3 DNA reads TGCGCCAGCAGCCAAAACCCGACAGTAGGGTCCTACGAGCAGTACTTC.

In DNA, the CDR3 is TGTGCCAGCAGTGAGGGGACGGCGAACACTGAAGCTTTCTTT. Encoded protein: CASSEGTANTEAFF. The chain couples TRBV9 to TRBJ1-1, with D maybe TRBD1 (5 bases). The CDR3 contains 14 residues. The V end was cut by 5 bases, the J end by 1 base, with 12 bases between. Germline loops: CDR1 SGDLS, CDR2 YYNGEE.